A single sample is the source of the 24 T cell receptor beta chains below, sequenced in a study of response to subunit inactivated influenza vaccine. TCRdb recomputed calls from the RT-PCR reads with MiXCR, one row per CDR3 protein. The data hold approximately 500,000 distinct CDR3 sequences, with 10% to 15% observed a single time. Sequences were derived from PBMCs from blood, sampled 40 to 50 days after vaccination. Every receptor here comes from a man in his fifties or sixties who received an inactivated influenza vaccine.

Many counts were recorded for this clonotype. The chain combines TRBV20-1 with TRBJ2-1; D call uncertain. The germline V gene has CDR1 DFQATT and CDR2 SNEGSKA (reference sequence). V was pared by 5 bases and J by 3 bases, with 11 bases between. This CDR3 is built from 13 residues. DNA of the CDR3: TGCAGTGCTCTGTCGCCAGGCTACAATGAGCAGTTCTTC. Its protein is CSALSPGYNEQFF.

This clonotype was counted ten times or more. The chain recombines TRBV5-1 with TRBJ2-1; D perhaps matches TRBD1 (5 bases). CDR3 length equals 14 residues. The V end was cut by 2 bases, the J end by 15 bases, with 21 bases between. CDR1 and CDR2 from the germline V gene are SGHRS and YFSETQ. The CDR3 coding sequence is TGCGCCAGCAGCTTCGCTTCTCTGGCCTACAGGTGGTTCTTC. It codes for CASSFASLAYRWFF.

J is TRBJ2-1 and V is TRBV7-9; TRBD1 or TRBD2 may be the D gene (5 bases each). Trimming removed 1 base from V and 0 bases from J, with 10 bases in between. This CDR3 has 16 residues. Germline lookup yields CDR1 SEHNR and CDR2 FQNEAQ (reference sequence). CDR3 region: CASSLVAGSSYNEQFF. The CDR3 bases are TGTGCCAGCAGCTTAGTAGCAGGGAGCTCCTACAATGAGCAGTTCTTC.

This clonotype was observed a few times. The gene calls are TRBV5-1 and TRBJ1-2; a weak D match, TRBD1 (5 bases). The V and J ends lost 3 bases and 6 bases respectively, with 12 bases between them. This CDR3 is built from 13 residues. CDR1 and CDR2 from the germline V gene are SGHRS and YFSETQ. The CDR3 loop is CASSSETVHGYTF. Here the CDR3 DNA reads TGCGCCAGCAGCTCAGAGACAGTGCATGGCTACACCTTC.

The chain links TRBV11-1 to TRBJ1-1, with D perhaps TRBD1 (5 bases). Germline V gene data show CDR1 as SGHAT and CDR2 as FQDESV (reference sequence). Trimming removed 3 bases from V and 10 bases from J, with 18 bases in between. CDR3 length: 14 residues. CDR3 sequence reads: CASSLGPRDTPAFF. CDR3 DNA sequence: TGTGCCAGCAGCTTGGGGCCGCGAGACACCCCAGCTTTCTTT. The variable domain in full, completed from reference TRBV11-1 and TRBJ1-1, reads EAEVAQSPRYKITEKSQAVAFWCDPISGHATLYWYRQILGQGPELLVQFQDESVVDDSQLPKDRFSAERLKGVDSTLKIQPAELGDSAMYLCASSLGPRDTPAFFGQGTRLTVV.

This clonotype was seen a few times. The DNA of the CDR3 is TGCGCCAGCAGCCAAGTCTTAGCGGGGCCCTACAATGAGCAGTTCTTC. Translated, it gives CASSQVLAGPYNEQFF. The chain couples TRBV4-1 to TRBJ2-1, with 8 bases aligning to TRBD2. The germline CDR1 and CDR2 sequences are MGHRA and YSYEKL. The CDR3 sequence is 16 residues long. J gave up 2 bases and V 1 base, and 4 bases lay outside the gene matches.

This chain uses TRBV4-1 with TRBJ1-4; D gene ambiguous. The CDR3 runs 14 residues. V shed 0 bases and J shed 6 bases, with 8 bases lying between them. The germline V gene encodes CDR1 MGHRA and CDR2 YSYEKL. CDR3 region: CASSQDNQDEKLFF. DNA of the CDR3: TGCGCCAGCAGCCAAGATAACCAGGATGAAAAACTGTTTTTT.

The chain joins TRBV20-1 to TRBJ2-7; TRBD2 might be the D (5 bases). CDR1 is DFQATT and CDR2 is SNEGSKA in the germline V gene (reference sequence). CDR3 length: 15 residues. The V end was cut by 6 bases, the J end by 0 bases, with 18 bases between. The CDR3 bases are TGCAGTGCGGGGAGCAGCCACTCAAGCTCCTACGAGCAGTACTTC. Protein product: CSAGSSHSSSYEQYF.

This clonotype came up many times. The chain uses TRBV5-1 and TRBJ1-3; D remains unclear. Germline lookup yields CDR1 SGHRS and CDR2 YFSETQ. The V and J ends lost 0 bases and 1 base respectively, with 8 bases between them. CDR3 length: 15 amino acids. DNA of the CDR3: TGCGCCAGCAGCTTGGGCCAACCATCTGGAAACACCATATATTTT. It codes for CASSLGQPSGNTIYF.

The chain is built from TRBV30 and TRBJ1-6, with D possibly being TRBD1 (5 bases). CDR1 GTSNPN and CDR2 SVGIG come from the germline V gene (reference sequence). The CDR3 contains 15 residues. Deletions cut 3 bases from V and 0 bases from J, with 9 bases between. In DNA form, the CDR3 reads TGTGCCTGGAGGGGACCGAGCTCCTATAATTCACCCCTCCACTTT. Encoded protein: CAWRGPSSYNSPLHF.

V gene TRBV6-2 or TRBV6-3 combines with J gene TRBJ2-7, with D perhaps TRBD2 (7 bases). V was clipped by 5 bases and J by 0 bases, with 20 bases between them. The CDR3 spans 17 residues. Germline loops: CDR1 MNHEY, CDR2 SVGEGT. In DNA form, the CDR3 reads TGTGCCAGCAGTCCCCAAAGTGCGGGGGCCTACTCCTACGAGCAGTACTTC. This encodes CASSPQSAGAYSYEQYF.

This clonotype was seen a handful of times. The V gene is TRBV21-1, the J gene TRBJ2-1. TRBV21-1 is given as a pseudogene. The CDR3 has 16 amino acids. The DNA of the CDR3 is TGTGCCAGCAGCAAAGCGGGTCAGATCTTCTACAATGAGCAGTTCTTC. This codes for CASSKAGQIFYNEQFF.

The sample holds many counts of this clonotype. This chain uses TRBV7-6 with TRBJ2-5, with D possibly being TRBD2 (7 bases). The CDR3 runs 14 residues. V was trimmed by 3 bases and J by 4 bases, leaving 12 bases between them. CDR1 is SGHVS and CDR2 is FNYEAQ in the germline V gene. CDR3 protein: CASSLGGGRETQYF. The CDR3 DNA is TGTGCCAGCAGCTTGGGGGGGGGCAGAGAGACCCAGTACTTC.

The CDR3 DNA is TGTGCCAGCAGCATATCGACAGGGGATCGAGAGACCCAGTACTTC. Its translation: CASSISTGDRETQYF. The chain recombines TRBV5-5 with TRBJ2-5, with 8 bases fitting TRBD1. Germline-derived CDR1 and CDR2 are SGHKS and YYEKEE (reference sequence). J gave up 4 bases and V 4 bases, and 9 bases lay outside the gene matches. This CDR3 has 15 amino acids. Together with reference TRBV5-5 and TRBJ2-5, the CDR3 gives the full variable domain: DAGVTQSPTHLIKTRGQQVTLRCSPISGHKSVSWYQQVLGQGPQFIFQYYEKEERGRGNFPDRFSARQFPNYSSELNVNALLLGDSALYLCASSISTGDRETQYFGPGTRLLVL.

The rearrangement uses TRBV4-1 and TRBJ1-2; D uncertain. V dropped 0 bases and J dropped 2 bases, with 10 bases sitting between them. The V gene's germline CDR1 is MGHRA and CDR2 YSYEKL. This CDR3 is built from 15 residues. The DNA for the CDR3 is TGCGCCAGCAGCCAAGAGTTGTCAGCAAACTATGGCTACACCTTC. Its protein is CASSQELSANYGYTF.

The chain joins TRBV6-5 to TRBJ2-3; 8 nucleotides align to TRBD1. The CDR3 runs 12 residues. Per germline, CDR1 MNHEY and CDR2 SVGAGI. V shed 6 bases, J shed 9 bases, and the junction held 5 bases outside the gene matches. CDR3 region: CASRLTGGTQYF. The CDR3 coding sequence is TGTGCCAGCAGGTTAACAGGGGGGACGCAGTATTTT.

Points on this clonotype: One end of the junction does not line up with germline, which may come from a read error. CDR3 in amino acids: CASTEIGLAGEYEQCF. DNA for the CDR3: TGTGCCAGCACCGAGATAGGGCTAGCGGGAGAGTACGAGCAGTGCTTC. The J gene is TRBJ2-7, the V gene TRBV11-2; 10 bases are a match to TRBD2. Germline V CDR1 and CDR2: SGHAT, FQNNGV. This CDR3 contains 16 residues.

This CDR3 reads CSAFLTGSHTEAFF. CDR3 nucleotides: TGCAGTGCTTTTCTGACAGGGTCGCACACTGAAGCTTTCTTT. The genes are TRBV20-1 and TRBJ1-1, with TRBD1 identical over 7 bases. V shed 5 bases and J 3 bases; nucleotides not matched to a gene: 9. Germline loops: CDR1 DFQATT, CDR2 SNEGSKA (reference sequence). CDR3 length: 14 amino acids.

The rearrangement uses TRBV10-3 and TRBJ2-5; 7 positions agree with TRBD2. The length of the CDR3 is 16 residues. Germline V gene data show CDR1 as ENHRY and CDR2 as SYGVKD. V was clipped by 0 bases and J by 1 base; unmatched bases: 5. The CDR3 loop reads CAISESTGRGQETQYF. CDR3 sequence (DNA): TGTGCCATCAGTGAGTCGACGGGGAGGGGCCAAGAGACCCAGTACTTC.

The V call is TRBV6-1, the J call TRBJ1-2; D not resolved. This CDR3 region has 13 residues. V was shortened by 6 bases and J by 3 bases, with 11 bases between the two germline ends. CDR1 and CDR2 from the germline V gene are MNHNS and SASEGT. The CDR3 DNA sequence: TGTGCCAGCAGGCTGGCCCGGGACTATGGCTACACCTTC. Protein: CASRLARDYGYTF.

In this sample, this clonotype turned up a few times. One end of the junction does not line up with germline, which may come from a read error. The V gene is TRBV7-9, the J gene TRBJ2-5; 13 nucleotides match TRBD2. The CDR3 covers 15 residues. The germline gives CDR1 SEHNR, CDR2 FQNEAQ (reference sequence). CDR3 DNA sequence: TGTGCCAGCAGCAACCCCGGGACTAGCGGGGAAAGCCGGGACTTC. Residues: CASSNPGTSGESRDF.

The CDR3 DNA reads as TGTGCCAGCAGTTACTCGGCACTCAGCTCCTATAATTCACCCCTCCACTTT. Translation gives CASSYSALSSYNSPLHF. This chain uses TRBV6-5 with TRBJ1-6; no firm D call. The CDR3 length is 17 residues. Trimming pared 0 bases from V and 0 bases from J, leaving 9 bases between. Germline CDR1 reads MNHEY; CDR2 reads SVGAGI.

DNA for the CDR3: TGTGCCTGGAGTATGGACAGAAACACTGAAGCTTTCTTT. Translated, it gives CAWSMDRNTEAFF. The V and J genes are TRBV30 and TRBJ1-1, with D possibly being TRBD1 (6 bases). V dropped 2 bases and J dropped 2 bases, with 9 bases sitting between them. Germline CDR1 GTSNPN, CDR2 SVGIG (reference sequence). The CDR3 spans 13 residues.

This chain links TRBV12-3 or TRBV12-4 with TRBJ1-5, with D perhaps matching TRBD1 (6 bases). This CDR3 contains 14 residues. The ends were cut back, 5 bases at V and 2 bases at J, with 10 bases in the middle. In nucleotides, the CDR3 is TGTGCCAGCAGTCAGCCAGGGGGCAATCAGCCCCAGCATTTT. Translating it yields CASSQPGGNQPQHF.